Given below is one TCR beta chain in context. Antigen: not known. Time point indicated: 4-8 weeks after completion of therapy. The data stem from a study of T cell therapy after organ transplantation. Study background: T cells were expanded approximately 2 weeks with 30 CMV class I/II epitopes. Across 2 to 6 intravenous infusions, patients got a median of 1.92 x 10^8 CMV-specific T cells. The study's findings and limits: Post-therapy reconstitution appeared to include transferred and endogenous clonotypes. Nonresponders had marked pretherapy clonal expansions and little post-therapy change.

This CDR3 has 15 amino acids. Per the germline V gene, CDR1 is SGDLS and CDR2 is YYNGEE. V gave up 7 bases and J gave up 3 bases; unmatched junction bases: 7. The protocol was immunoSEQ multiplex PCR, while the TCRdb copy is restricted to in-frame clones and leaves out a portion. The sample lists a few thousand clones; about 86% were seen once. The V call is TRBV9, the J call TRBJ2-3; 11 bases match TRBD2. The sample consisted of CD8+ T cells from blood, taken after autologous CMV-specific T cell therapy. The TCR comes from a human patient who had received a solid organ transplant and had CMV disease. Some of the T cells may derive from the graft donor. CDR3 in DNA: TGTGCCAGCTCCCTTAGCGGGGGGGAAACAGATACGCAGTATTTT. Residues: CASSLSGGETDTQYF.